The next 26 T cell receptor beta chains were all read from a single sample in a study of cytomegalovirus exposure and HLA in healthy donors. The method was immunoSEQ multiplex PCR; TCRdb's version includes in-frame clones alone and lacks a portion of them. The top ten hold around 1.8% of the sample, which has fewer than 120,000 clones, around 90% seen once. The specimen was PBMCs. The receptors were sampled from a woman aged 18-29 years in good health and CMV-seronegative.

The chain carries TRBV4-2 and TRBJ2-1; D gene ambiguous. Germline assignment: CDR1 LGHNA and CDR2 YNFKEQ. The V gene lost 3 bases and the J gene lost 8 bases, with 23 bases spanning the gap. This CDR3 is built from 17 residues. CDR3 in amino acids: CASSHAIRSSLADEQFF. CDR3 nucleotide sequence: TGTGCCAGCAGCCATGCGATCCGGTCTTCCCTGGCGGATGAGCAGTTCTTC.

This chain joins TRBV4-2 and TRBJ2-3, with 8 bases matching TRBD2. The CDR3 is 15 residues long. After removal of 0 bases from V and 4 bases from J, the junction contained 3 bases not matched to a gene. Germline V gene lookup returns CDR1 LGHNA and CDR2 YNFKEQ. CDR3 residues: CASSQDDSGADTQYF. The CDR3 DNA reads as TGTGCCAGCAGCCAAGATGATAGCGGGGCAGATACGCAGTATTTT.

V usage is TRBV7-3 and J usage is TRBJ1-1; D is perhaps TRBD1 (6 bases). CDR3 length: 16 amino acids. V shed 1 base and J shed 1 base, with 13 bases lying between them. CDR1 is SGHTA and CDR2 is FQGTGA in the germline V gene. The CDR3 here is CASSLSMRGPNTEAFF. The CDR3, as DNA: TGTGCCAGCAGCTTAAGTATGCGGGGGCCGAACACTGAAGCTTTCTTT.

CDR3 sequence reads: CASSQRQLGTEAFF. The CDR3 region has the DNA TGTGCCAGCAGTCAGCGACAACTAGGAACTGAAGCTTTCTTT. This chain joins TRBV6-5 and TRBJ1-1; D remains unclear. The V end was cut by 5 bases, the J end by 5 bases, with 15 bases between. The CDR3 is 14 amino acids. Per germline, CDR1 MNHEY and CDR2 SVGAGI.

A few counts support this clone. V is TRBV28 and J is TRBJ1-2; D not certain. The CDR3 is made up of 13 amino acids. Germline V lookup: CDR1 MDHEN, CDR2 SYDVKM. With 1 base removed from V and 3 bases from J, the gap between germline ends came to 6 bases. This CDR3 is CASSLFQDYGYTF. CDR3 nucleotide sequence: TGTGCCAGCAGTTTATTTCAGGACTATGGCTACACCTTC.

In nucleotides, the CDR3 is TGTGCCAGCAGTTTATTTGGTCAGGTGAACACTGAAGCTTTCTTT. It codes for CASSLFGQVNTEAFF. The rearrangement uses TRBV27 and TRBJ1-1; D not resolved. Germline loops: CDR1 MNHEY, CDR2 SMNVEV (reference sequence). This CDR3 has 15 residues. V lost 1 base and J lost 0, with 9 bases in between.

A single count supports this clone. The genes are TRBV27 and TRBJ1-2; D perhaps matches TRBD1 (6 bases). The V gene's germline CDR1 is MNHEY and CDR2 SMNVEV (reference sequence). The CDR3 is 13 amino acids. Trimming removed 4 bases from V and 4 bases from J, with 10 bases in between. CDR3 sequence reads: CASSSDSFYGYTF. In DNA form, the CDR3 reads TGTGCCAGCAGTTCGGACAGCTTCTATGGCTACACCTTC.

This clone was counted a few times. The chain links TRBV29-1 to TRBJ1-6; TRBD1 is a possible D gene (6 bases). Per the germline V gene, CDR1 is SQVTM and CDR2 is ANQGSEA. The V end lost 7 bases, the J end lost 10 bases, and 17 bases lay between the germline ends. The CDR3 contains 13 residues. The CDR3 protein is CSAGEVGGSPLHF. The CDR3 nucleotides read TGCAGCGCAGGGGAGGTGGGAGGGTCACCCCTCCACTTT. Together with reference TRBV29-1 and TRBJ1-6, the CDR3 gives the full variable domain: SAVISQKPSRDICQRGTSLTIQCQVDSQVTMMFWYRQQPGQSLTLIATANQGSEATYESGFVIDKFPISRPNLTFSTLTVSNMSPEDSSIYLCSAGEVGGSPLHFGNGTRLTVT.

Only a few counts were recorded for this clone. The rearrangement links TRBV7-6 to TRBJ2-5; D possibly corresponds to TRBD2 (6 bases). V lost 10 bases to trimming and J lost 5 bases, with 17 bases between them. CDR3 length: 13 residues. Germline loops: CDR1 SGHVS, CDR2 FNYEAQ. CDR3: CATIADTRETQYF. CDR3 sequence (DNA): TGTGCCACCATAGCGGATACCCGGGAGACCCAGTACTTC.

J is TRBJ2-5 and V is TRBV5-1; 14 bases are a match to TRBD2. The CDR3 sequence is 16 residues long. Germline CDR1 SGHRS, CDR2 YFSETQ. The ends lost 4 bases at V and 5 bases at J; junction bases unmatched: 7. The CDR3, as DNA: TGCGCCAGCAGCCTGACTAGCGGGGGGGCTTGGGAGACCCAGTACTTC. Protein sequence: CASSLTSGGAWETQYF.

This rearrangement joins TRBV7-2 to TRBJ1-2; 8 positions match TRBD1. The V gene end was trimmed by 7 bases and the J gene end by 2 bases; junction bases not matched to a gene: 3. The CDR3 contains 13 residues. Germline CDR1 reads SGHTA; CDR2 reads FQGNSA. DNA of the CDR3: TGTGCCAGCATAGGACAGGGAAACTATGGCTACACCTTC. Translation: CASIGQGNYGYTF.

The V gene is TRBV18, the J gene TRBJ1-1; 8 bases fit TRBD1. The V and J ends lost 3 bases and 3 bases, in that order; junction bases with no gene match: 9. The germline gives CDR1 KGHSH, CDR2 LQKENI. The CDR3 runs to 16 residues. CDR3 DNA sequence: TGTGCCAGCTCACCGCAGTCAACAGGGGGAGACACTGAAGCTTTCTTT. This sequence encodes CASSPQSTGGDTEAFF.

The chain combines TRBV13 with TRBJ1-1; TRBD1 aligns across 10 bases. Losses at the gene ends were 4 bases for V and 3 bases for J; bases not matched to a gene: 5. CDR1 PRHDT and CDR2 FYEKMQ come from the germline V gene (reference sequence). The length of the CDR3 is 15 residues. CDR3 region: CASSSEGTGDTEAFF. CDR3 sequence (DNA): TGTGCCAGCAGCTCCGAAGGGACAGGGGACACTGAAGCTTTCTTT. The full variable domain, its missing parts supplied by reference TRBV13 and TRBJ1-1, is AAGVIQSPRHLIKEKRETATLKCYPIPRHDTVYWYQQGPGQDPQFLISFYEKMQSDKGSIPDRFSAQQFSDYHSELNMSSLELGDSALYFCASSSEGTGDTEAFFGQGTRLTVV.

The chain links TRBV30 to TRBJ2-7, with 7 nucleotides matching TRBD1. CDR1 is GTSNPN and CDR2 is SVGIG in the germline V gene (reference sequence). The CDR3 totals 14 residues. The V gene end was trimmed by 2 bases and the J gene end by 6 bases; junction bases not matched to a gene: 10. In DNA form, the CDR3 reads TGTGCCTGGAGTAGGTTAGGGGGCCGTTTCGAGCAGTACTTC. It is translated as CAWSRLGGRFEQYF.

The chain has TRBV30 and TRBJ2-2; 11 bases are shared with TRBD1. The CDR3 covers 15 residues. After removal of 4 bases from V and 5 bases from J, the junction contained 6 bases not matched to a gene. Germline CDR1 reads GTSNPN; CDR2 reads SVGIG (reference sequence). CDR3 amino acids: CAWTSRDRGTGELFF. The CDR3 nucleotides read TGTGCCTGGACCTCACGGGACAGGGGGACCGGGGAGCTGTTTTTT.

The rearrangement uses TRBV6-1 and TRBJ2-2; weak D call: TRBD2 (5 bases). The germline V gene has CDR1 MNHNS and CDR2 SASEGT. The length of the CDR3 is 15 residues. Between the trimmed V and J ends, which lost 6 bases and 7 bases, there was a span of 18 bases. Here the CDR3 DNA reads TGTGCCAGCAGCCTTGAAAGGACTGCGGGCGGGGAGCTGTTTTTT. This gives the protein CASSLERTAGGELFF.

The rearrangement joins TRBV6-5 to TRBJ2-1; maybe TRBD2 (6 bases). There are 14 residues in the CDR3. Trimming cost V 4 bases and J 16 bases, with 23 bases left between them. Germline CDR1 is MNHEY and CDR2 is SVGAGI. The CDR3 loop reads CASSSSQRLDESFF. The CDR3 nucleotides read TGTGCCAGCAGTTCATCGCAACGACTAGATGAAAGCTTCTTC.

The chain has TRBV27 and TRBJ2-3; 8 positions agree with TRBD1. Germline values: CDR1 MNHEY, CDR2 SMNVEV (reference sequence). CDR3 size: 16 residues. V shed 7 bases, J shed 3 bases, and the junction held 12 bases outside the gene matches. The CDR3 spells CASKFEAGGRTDTQYF. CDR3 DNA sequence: TGTGCCAGCAAGTTTGAGGCAGGGGGCAGAACAGATACGCAGTATTTT.

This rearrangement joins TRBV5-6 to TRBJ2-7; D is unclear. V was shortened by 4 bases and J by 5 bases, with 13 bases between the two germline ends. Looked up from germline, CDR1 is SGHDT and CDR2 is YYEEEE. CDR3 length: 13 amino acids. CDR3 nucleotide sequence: TGTGCCAGCAGCGGTTCTAGTCCCCACGAGCAGTACTTC. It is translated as CASSGSSPHEQYF.

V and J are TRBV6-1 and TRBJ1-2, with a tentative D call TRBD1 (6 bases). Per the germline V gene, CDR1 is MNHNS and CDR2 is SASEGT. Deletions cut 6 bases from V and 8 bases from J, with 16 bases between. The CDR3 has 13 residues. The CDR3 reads CASRNTGLGGYTF. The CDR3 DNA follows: TGTGCCAGCAGGAATACAGGGCTAGGCGGCTACACCTTC.

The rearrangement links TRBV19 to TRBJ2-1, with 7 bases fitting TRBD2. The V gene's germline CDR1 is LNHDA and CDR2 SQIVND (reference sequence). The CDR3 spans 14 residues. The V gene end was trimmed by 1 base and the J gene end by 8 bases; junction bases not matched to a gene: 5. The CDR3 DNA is TGTGCCAGTAGTATAGGGATGACTAGCTATGAGCAGTTCTTC. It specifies CASSIGMTSYEQFF.

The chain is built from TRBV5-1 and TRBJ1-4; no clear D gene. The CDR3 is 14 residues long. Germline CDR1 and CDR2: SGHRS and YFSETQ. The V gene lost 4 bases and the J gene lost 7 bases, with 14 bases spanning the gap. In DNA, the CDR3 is TGCGCCAGCAGCAAAGACGTTGGGCGTGAAAAACTGTTTTTT. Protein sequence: CASSKDVGREKLFF.

CDR3 in DNA: TGTGCCAGCAGCCCCAGGGAGCGGGGCTGGTACAATGAGCAGTTCTTC. Protein product: CASSPRERGWYNEQFF. The V and J genes are TRBV7-2 and TRBJ2-1, with 7 bases aligning to TRBD2. Germline-derived CDR1 and CDR2 are SGHTA and FQGNSA. The CDR3 totals 16 residues. V lost 5 bases, J lost 4 bases, and 11 bases stayed unmatched.

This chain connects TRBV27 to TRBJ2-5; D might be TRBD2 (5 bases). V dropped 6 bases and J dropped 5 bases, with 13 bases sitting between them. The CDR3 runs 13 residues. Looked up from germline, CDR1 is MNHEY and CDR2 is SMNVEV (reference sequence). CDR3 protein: CASSLDRRETQYF. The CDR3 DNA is TGTGCCAGCAGCCTGGATCGGAGGGAGACCCAGTACTTC.

As DNA, the CDR3 is TGTGCCAGCAGCCCCCTGAGTGCGGGAGACCCAGATACGCAGTATTTT. Translated: CASSPLSAGDPDTQYF. The gene calls are TRBV7-9 and TRBJ2-3, with 7 bases fitting TRBD2. Germline loops: CDR1 SEHNR, CDR2 FQNEAQ (reference sequence). The CDR3 runs to 16 residues. V lost 5 bases, J lost 4 bases, and 12 bases stayed unmatched.

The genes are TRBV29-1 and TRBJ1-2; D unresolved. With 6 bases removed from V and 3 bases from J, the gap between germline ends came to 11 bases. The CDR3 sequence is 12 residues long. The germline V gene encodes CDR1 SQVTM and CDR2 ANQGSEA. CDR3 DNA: TGCAGCGTCCCAAGGGAGGACTATGGCTACACCTTC. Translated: CSVPREDYGYTF.